The 3 T cell receptor beta chains listed next were all sequenced from one sample in a study of post-analysis software for immune sequencing data. Study results and caveats: In patients, five TRBV segments were more frequent than in controls, with TRBV5-6, TRBV5-1 and TRBV20-1 among them.

Their antigen targets remain unknown. TCR beta libraries were prepared from cDNA with unique molecular identifiers. TCRdb itself ran the PCR reads through MiXCR, one entry per CDR3 protein. This sample has hundreds of thousands of distinct CDR3 sequences, with around 44% found just once. Material for sequencing was blood. The source of these receptors is a girl aged 10 to 17 with multiple sclerosis.

As to this clonotype: Mismatch with germline at one junction end may stem from a read error. J is TRBJ2-4 and V is TRBV7-2, with 8 positions matching TRBD2. This CDR3 region has 15 residues. CDR1 and CDR2 from the germline V gene are SGHTA and FQGNSA. In nucleotides, the CDR3 is TGCGCCAGCAGCTTAGCCCTTGGAGCGGGAGAAGTAAAGAACTTC. Its translation is CASSLALGAGEVKNF.

The chain combines TRBV20-1 with TRBJ2-7, with a possible D match to TRBD2 (6 bases). V was shortened by 1 base and J by 6 bases, with 16 bases between the two germline ends. CDR3 size: 14 residues. CDR1 is DFQATT, CDR2 SNEGSKA, per germline (reference sequence). The chain's CDR3 is CSARVVGGIGEQYF. The CDR3 coding sequence is TGCAGTGCTAGAGTCGTTGGGGGGATCGGCGAGCAGTACTTC.

The table lists this clonotype with a count of one. The chain carries TRBV7-2 and TRBJ2-7; 14 bases align to TRBD2. The J call may be in error: the DNA end matches TRBJ2-5 better. Germline CDR1 is SGHTA and CDR2 is FQGNSA. The CDR3 loop spans 16 amino acids. CDR3 sequence: CASSSWTSGGRETQYF. CDR3 DNA sequence: TGTGCCAGCAGCTCTTGGACTAGCGGGGGGAGAGAGACCCAGTACTTC.